This entry lists 9 T cell receptor beta chains sequenced from one sample in a study of CD8 T cell repertoires and HIV-1 epitope variants. Their recognized antigens are unknown. The protocol was immunoSEQ multiplex PCR, while the TCRdb copy is restricted to in-frame clones and leaves out a portion. The sample has about 5,000 clones; roughly two thirds are singletons. Specimen: cultured CD8+ T cells derived from PBMCs. These receptors all come from a male donor with HIV.

This clone was observed a few times. V gene TRBV7-9 combines with J gene TRBJ2-1; D gene unclear. CDR1 and CDR2 (germline): SEHNR, FQNEAQ (reference sequence). This CDR3 comprises 14 residues. V was pared by 6 bases and J by 4 bases, with 13 bases between. The CDR3 spells CASRPNSGYNEQFF. CDR3 nucleotide sequence: TGTGCCAGCAGGCCCAATAGTGGGTACAATGAGCAGTTCTTC.

The J gene is TRBJ1-1, the V gene TRBV7-9; D unclear. Germline V gene data show CDR1 as SEHNR and CDR2 as FQNEAQ (reference sequence). V shed 5 bases and J shed 1 base, with 8 bases lying between them. CDR3 length equals 13 residues. The CDR3: CASSPPENTEAFF. The CDR3 region has the DNA TGTGCCAGCAGCCCCCCGGAGAACACTGAAGCTTTCTTT.

The chain links TRBV25-1 to TRBJ2-1; 7 bases are shared with TRBD2. The V gene's germline CDR1 is MGHDK and CDR2 SYGVNS. V dropped 0 bases and J dropped 13; count of bases not matched to a gene: 9. The CDR3 consists of 14 residues. CDR3 DNA sequence: TGTGCCAGCAGTGAATACGGGCGGGAGATGAAACAGTTCTTC. This sequence encodes CASSEYGREMKQFF. Looking up the rest from reference TRBV25-1 and TRBJ2-1 gives the full variable domain: EADIYQTPRYLVIGTGKKITLECSQTMGHDKMYWYQQDPGMELHLIHYSYGVNSTEKGDLSSESTVSRIRTEHFPLTLESARPSHTSQYLCASSEYGREMKQFFGPGTRLTVL.

This clone was detected only a few times. The chain employs TRBV11-2 and TRBJ2-2, with D hard to call. Between the trimmed V and J ends, which lost 6 bases and 3 bases, there was a span of 2 bases. Germline V gene data show CDR1 as SGHAT and CDR2 as FQNNGV. The CDR3 has 11 residues. CDR3 residues: CASSYTGELFF. The CDR3 nucleotides are TGTGCCAGCAGTTACACCGGGGAGCTGTTTTTT.

The DNA for the CDR3 is TGTGCCAGCAGCTTAGACGGTGCCAGTGAGCAGTTCTTC. Its translation is CASSLDGASEQFF. The rearrangement uses TRBV7-9 and TRBJ2-1, with D unclear. The CDR3 sequence is 13 residues long. Per the germline V gene, CDR1 is SEHNR and CDR2 is FQNEAQ (reference sequence). V lost 1 base, J lost 9 bases, and 10 bases lay in between.

The chain joins TRBV5-6 to TRBJ1-5; 7 nucleotides agree with TRBD1. The V gene end was trimmed by 4 bases and the J gene end by 6 bases; junction bases not matched to a gene: 4. CDR1 is SGHDT and CDR2 is YYEEEE in the germline V gene. CDR3 size: 13 residues. The CDR3 spells CASSIRTGQPQHF. CDR3 nucleotide sequence: TGTGCCAGCAGCATAAGGACAGGTCAGCCCCAGCATTTT.

The genes are TRBV28 and TRBJ2-2; TRBD2 agrees at 10 bases. V lost 2 bases and J lost 0; bases outside the gene matches: 0. CDR3 length: 16 residues. Germline values: CDR1 MDHEN, CDR2 SYDVKM. CDR3 DNA sequence: TGTGCCAGCAGTTTAGGACTAGCGGCGAACACCGGGGAGCTGTTTTTT. It specifies CASSLGLAANTGELFF.

The chain couples TRBV11-2 to TRBJ2-1; unclear D gene. Trimming left V 8 bases short and J 7 bases short, with 9 bases between. The CDR3 is 11 amino acids. The V gene's germline CDR1 is SGHAT and CDR2 FQNNGV. CDR3 bases: TGTGCCAGCGGCGTGGGGAATGAGCAGTTCTTC. Its protein product is CASGVGNEQFF.

The V and J genes are TRBV6-5 and TRBJ1-1; the match to TRBD1 covers 7 bases. V was clipped by 8 bases and J by 2 bases; unmatched bases: 8. In germline, CDR1 is MNHEY, CDR2 SVGAGI. The CDR3 sequence is 14 residues long. CDR3 residues: CASCKQGSNTEAFF. Written as DNA, the CDR3 is TGTGCCAGCTGCAAACAGGGGTCTAACACTGAAGCTTTCTTT.